Below, one TCR beta chain is given with its context. Its target antigen remains unknown. No clone much larger than this one lies a single base away; base qualities are absent. The data belong to a study of blood T cell repertoires in COVID-19 (dated by TCRdb to about 2020). Regarding the research as a whole: Collaborator samples came from the United States, Italy and Spain and covered acute and convalescent phases of COVID-19. The prospective study material was composed of cDNA or gDNA derived from T cells, B-cell-depleted T cells, or PBMCs. Deeply sampled blood TCRbeta repertoires from subjects exposed to, actively infected with, or recovered from COVID-19 were included in the dataset. The repertoires were made available in a free public database intended to serve as a resource for research on the immune response to SARS-CoV-2. The samples were drawn from two sources: the first 160 participants of the ongoing ImmuneRACE study, and 1,000 to 1,500 subjects contributed by 6 global collaborators. A de-identified subject ID, COVID-19 status, age in years and sex were almost always included in the sample metadata. Where HLA class I and class II types were available, the types were taken from metadata supplied by the sample provider, not from assay-based typing.

TCRbeta CDR3 regions were amplified from genomic DNA by means of the immunoSEQ Assay, a bias-controlled multiplex PCR. As for the original processing: The number of nucleated cells in each sample was estimated from the amplification of reference gene primers within the assay. To quantify the absolute abundance of each unique TCRbeta CDR3 rearrangement, sequence reads were collapsed and filtered. For each sample, productive Simpson clonality was calculated as the square root of Simpson's diversity index across productive rearrangements. The immuneACCESS repertoire file appears here via TCRdb, limited to in-frame rearrangements. These files lack a portion of the clones; in checked studies, under half of the deficit traces to unresolved V genes, and the cause of the others is not known. That table gives V, J and clone size, and the DNA gave D and trimming. This sample has about 150,000 clones in its table, and 75% to 90% of those were observed once. The ten largest account for roughly 35% of the sample.

A second Seattle source provided samples from volunteer blood donors who had recovered from COVID-19. Whole blood was collected in K2EDTA tubes by collaborating institutions according to the institutions' own protocols. For TCRbeta analysis, collaborators shipped samples in one of three forms: frozen whole blood, isolated PBMCs, or DNA extracted from either of those sample types. Findings and caveats that apply to the study as a whole: Clinical and demographic metadata were provided uncurated, with the amount varying by source and participant.

The sample was peripheral blood. The receptor was isolated from a man aged 45-65 years who had recovered from COVID-19.

The DNA reads TGTGCCAGCAGCTTAGATATTGGGAGGCCTGGGGCCAACGTCCTGACTTTC. This encodes CASSLDIGRPGANVLTF. The sequence joins TRBV11-3 to TRBJ2-6; the D gene is perhaps TRBD2, from 6 matching bases. From its cysteine to its phenylalanine, the CDR3 spans 17 amino acids. CDR3 DNA only is kept here, 51 bases in frame from base 1. Based on the germline V gene, the CDR1 and CDR2 sequences are SGHNT and YENEEA. The junction shows trimming of 0 bases on V and 2 bases on J, plus 11 bases between the germline ends.